Listed here are 29 T cell receptor beta chains from one sample, sequenced in a study of blood T cell repertoires in COVID-19. Using immunoSEQ multiplex PCR, the repertoire was profiled, and TCRdb retains in-frame clones only, with some absent. Of about 230,000 clones listed, 88% are singletons. The specimen was PBMCs or T cells enriched from blood (not recorded which). The receptors stem from a woman in her 30s who had been exposed to COVID-19.

The V and J genes are TRBV5-4 and TRBJ2-3; 7 bases are shared with TRBD2. Losses at the gene ends were 0 bases for V and 1 base for J; bases not matched to a gene: 2. The CDR3 is 15 amino acids. Germline values: CDR1 SGHNT, CDR2 YYREEE (reference sequence). The CDR3 here is CASSLDTSGTDTQYF. CDR3 sequence (DNA): TGTGCCAGCAGCTTGGATACTAGCGGCACAGATACGCAGTATTTT.

The genes are TRBV9 and TRBJ2-3, with TRBD2 identical over 11 bases. From germline, CDR1 is SGDLS and CDR2 YYNGEE. V gave up 2 bases and J gave up 3 bases; unmatched junction bases: 2. CDR3 length: 15 amino acids. The CDR3, as DNA: TGTGCCAGCAGCGTCGGACTAGCGGGTACAGATACGCAGTATTTT. This encodes CASSVGLAGTDTQYF.

This clone has a handful of counts. The genes are TRBV6-5 and TRBJ2-7; 14 bases map to TRBD2. This CDR3 region has 15 residues. V lost 6 bases to trimming and J lost 5 bases; unmatched junction nucleotides: 6. Germline values: CDR1 MNHEY, CDR2 SVGAGI. As DNA, the CDR3 is TGTGCCAGCAGCCGAGGGACTAGCGGGAGAAACGAGCAGTACTTC. This encodes CASSRGTSGRNEQYF.

The chain links TRBV30 to TRBJ2-3, with 7 bases matching TRBD1. The CDR3 totals 13 residues. Germline V gives CDR1 GTSNPN, CDR2 SVGIG (reference sequence). V lost 1 base and J lost 4; bases outside the gene matches: 2. CDR3 in amino acids: CAWSGDSADTQYF. For the CDR3, the DNA is TGTGCCTGGAGTGGGGACAGCGCAGATACGCAGTATTTT. The full variable domain, its missing parts supplied by reference TRBV30 and TRBJ2-3, is SQTIHQWPATLVQPVGSPLSLECTVEGTSNPNLYWYRQAAGRGLQLLFYSVGIGQISSEVPQNLSASRPQDRQFILSSKKLLLSDSGFYLCAWSGDSADTQYFGPGTRLTVL.

This chain links TRBV7-9 with TRBJ2-7; 9 bases map to TRBD1. With 5 bases clipped from V and 4 bases from J, the junction kept 12 bases outside the gene matches. CDR3 length: 16 residues. Germline-derived CDR1 and CDR2 are SEHNR and FQNEAQ (reference sequence). The CDR3 here is CASSPGAGQGRYEQYF. The CDR3 DNA sequence: TGTGCCAGCAGCCCCGGGGCAGGACAGGGGAGATACGAGCAGTACTTC.

This clone was counted once. The chain combines TRBV27 with TRBJ2-2; 8 positions agree with TRBD1. The CDR3 extends over 18 amino acids. The trim removed 5 bases at V and 1 base at J, leaving 12 bases unmatched. The germline V gene has CDR1 MNHEY and CDR2 SMNVEV (reference sequence). CDR3 residues: CASSVPPQGAWNTGELFF. The DNA for the CDR3 is TGTGCCAGCAGTGTCCCTCCCCAGGGGGCGTGGAACACCGGGGAGCTGTTTTTT.

The chain employs TRBV15 and TRBJ1-5; the D gene is possibly TRBD1 (5 bases). V lost 0 bases and J 6 bases, leaving 12 bases between the germline ends. CDR1 LNHNV and CDR2 YYDKDF come from the germline V gene (reference sequence). CDR3 length: 15 residues. CDR3 sequence: CATSRDLGGVQPQHF. Written as DNA, the CDR3 is TGTGCCACCAGCAGAGATCTCGGGGGAGTTCAGCCCCAGCATTTT.

This clone was observed a single time. The chain recombines TRBV5-1 with TRBJ2-3; 7 positions agree with TRBD2. Germline V CDR1 and CDR2: SGHRS, YFSETQ. This CDR3 is 16 amino acids long. V trimming: 2 bases; J trimming: 0 bases; junction bases outside the gene matches: 6. DNA for the CDR3: TGCGCCAGCAGCTTAGGAGCGGGACTTAGCACAGATACGCAGTATTTT. Amino acid sequence: CASSLGAGLSTDTQYF. The full variable domain, completed using reference TRBV5-1 and TRBJ2-3, is KAGVTQTPRYLIKTRGQQVTLSCSPISGHRSVSWYQQTPGQGLQFLFEYFSETQRNKGNFPGRFSGRQFSNSRSEMNVSTLELGDSALYLCASSLGAGLSTDTQYFGPGTRLTVL.

The J gene is TRBJ1-2, the V gene TRBV3-1 (or the pseudogene TRBV3-2), with D possibly matching TRBD1 (6 bases). CDR3 size: 14 residues. The ends were cut back, 1 base at V and 4 bases at J, with 10 bases in the middle. Germline CDR1 is LGHDT and CDR2 is YNNKEL (reference sequence). The CDR3 spells CASSQVDSFYGYTF. DNA of the CDR3: TGTGCCAGCAGCCAAGTGGACAGCTTCTATGGCTACACCTTC.

V is TRBV14 and J is TRBJ2-1; TRBD1 might be the D (5 bases). V lost 1 base, J lost 0 bases, and 7 bases lay in between. Per germline, CDR1 SGHDN and CDR2 FVKESK. This CDR3 is built from 15 residues. The CDR3 spells CASSQGTNSYNEQFF. CDR3 in DNA: TGTGCCAGCAGCCAAGGGACAAACTCCTACAATGAGCAGTTCTTC.

This chain joins TRBV19 and TRBJ1-2; no reliable D call. Germline V CDR1 and CDR2: LNHDA, SQIVND (reference sequence). Trimming cost V 4 bases and J 0 bases, with 15 bases left between them. The CDR3 has 16 amino acids. This chain's CDR3 is CASSTPLAGTNYGYTF. DNA of the CDR3: TGTGCCAGTAGTACCCCATTGGCCGGGACTAACTATGGCTACACCTTC. The full variable domain, completed using reference TRBV19 and TRBJ1-2, is DGGITQSPKYLFRKEGQNVTLSCEQNLNHDAMYWYRQDPGQGLRLIYYSQIVNDFQKGDIAEGYSVSREKKESFPLTVTSAQKNPTAFYLCASSTPLAGTNYGYTFGSGTRLTVV.

This chain links TRBV10-3 with TRBJ1-5; 11 bases align to TRBD1. Germline V lookup: CDR1 ENHRY, CDR2 SYGVKD. V lost 7 bases, J lost 6 bases, and 5 bases stayed unmatched. The CDR3 totals 14 residues. CDR3 DNA: TGTGCCATCAAAGGGACAGGGGGAAGTCAGCCCCAGCATTTT. It is translated as CAIKGTGGSQPQHF.

The rearrangement joins TRBV5-1 to TRBJ1-3; 7 positions match TRBD1. Germline CDR1 reads SGHRS; CDR2 reads YFSETQ. V trimming: 2 bases; J trimming: 0 bases; junction bases outside the gene matches: 5. This CDR3 is built from 16 residues. The CDR3, as DNA: TGCGCCAGCAGCTTTACAGGGGATCACTCTGGAAACACCATATATTTT. This gives the protein CASSFTGDHSGNTIYF.

The chain uses TRBV4-1 and TRBJ1-2; possibly TRBD1 for D (5 bases). This CDR3 region has 13 residues. V was clipped by 4 bases and J by 8 bases, with 14 bases between them. The V gene's germline CDR1 is MGHRA and CDR2 YSYEKL. This CDR3 is CASSPHRRDGYTF. In DNA, the CDR3 is TGCGCCAGCAGCCCCCATAGGCGGGACGGCTACACCTTC.

The chain employs TRBV27 and TRBJ1-4, with 12 bases fitting TRBD1. V was clipped by 6 bases and J by 7 bases; unmatched bases: 12. This CDR3 spans 17 amino acids. Per germline, CDR1 MNHEY and CDR2 SMNVEV (reference sequence). The CDR3 DNA reads as TGTGCCAGCAGAGGGGACAGGGGGCGGTTCGGGGGTGAAAAACTGTTTTTT. Translation: CASRGDRGRFGGEKLFF.

This chain connects TRBV29-1 to TRBJ2-1; 12 nucleotides line up with TRBD2. There are 20 residues in the CDR3. J lost 0 bases, V lost 1 base, and 13 bases had no gene match. In germline, CDR1 is SQVTM, CDR2 ANQGSEA. CDR3 DNA sequence: TGCAGCGTTGAAGGTGTCCCTAGCGGGAGGGCACTATCCTCCTACAATGAGCAGTTCTTC. This encodes CSVEGVPSGRALSSYNEQFF.

The chain has TRBV5-1 and TRBJ1-2, with TRBD1 as a possible D gene (6 bases). Germline loops: CDR1 SGHRS, CDR2 YFSETQ. The CDR3 contains 13 residues. V was clipped by 0 bases and J by 7 bases, with 10 bases between them. The CDR3 loop is CASSLDRVSGYTF. In DNA, the CDR3 is TGCGCCAGCAGCTTGGACAGGGTGTCTGGCTACACCTTC.

The V gene is TRBV2, the J gene TRBJ2-7, with a weak D call TRBD1 (5 bases). The CDR3 contains 13 residues. Trimming shortened V by 4 bases and J by 2 bases, and 9 bases separated the two germline ends. CDR1 is SNHLY, CDR2 FYNNEI, per germline. CDR3 nucleotides: TGTGCCAGCAGTGGTACAGGAACCTACGAGCAGTACTTC. Its protein is CASSGTGTYEQYF.

The V gene is TRBV15, the J gene TRBJ1-1; D not certain. Trimming left V 3 bases short and J 0 bases short, with 5 bases between. Germline V gene data show CDR1 as LNHNV and CDR2 as YYDKDF (reference sequence). The CDR3 has 13 amino acids. CDR3 DNA: TGTGCCACCAGCAGTAACATGAACACTGAAGCTTTCTTT. The encoded protein is CATSSNMNTEAFF.

This sequence joins TRBV14 and TRBJ2-2; D remains unclear. The V end was cut by 1 base, the J end by 4 bases, with 13 bases between. Germline V gene lookup returns CDR1 SGHDN and CDR2 FVKESK. There are 16 residues in the CDR3. CDR3 DNA sequence: TGTGCCAGCAGCCAAGTGTCCGGGTTGGGCACCGGGGAGCTGTTTTTT. It is translated as CASSQVSGLGTGELFF.

V and J are TRBV5-1 and TRBJ2-5; the match to TRBD2 covers 9 bases. The germline CDR1 and CDR2 sequences are SGHRS and YFSETQ. This CDR3 contains 14 residues. J gave up 3 bases and V 4 bases, and 4 bases lay outside the gene matches. CDR3 coding DNA: TGCGCCAGCAGCCCGGGACTAGCTAAAGAGACCCAGTACTTC. Protein product: CASSPGLAKETQYF.

Here the CDR3 DNA reads TGTGCCAGCAGCACAACCCAAGGCCCCAGGGGTCCCGGGGAGCTGTTTTTT. It specifies CASSTTQGPRGPGELFF. The chain recombines TRBV7-9 with TRBJ2-2; tentative D call: TRBD1 (6 bases). Per the germline V gene, CDR1 is SEHNR and CDR2 is FQNEAQ (reference sequence). This CDR3 contains 17 residues. Trimming shortened V by 5 bases and J by 6 bases, and 22 bases separated the two germline ends.

The chain links TRBV2 to TRBJ1-5, with D possibly matching TRBD1 (5 bases). The CDR3 has 13 residues. Germline loops: CDR1 SNHLY, CDR2 FYNNEI. Trimming cost V 4 bases and J 5 bases, with 9 bases left between them. In DNA, the CDR3 is TGTGCCAGCAGTGGGACACCTGATCAGCCCCAGCATTTT. Protein product: CASSGTPDQPQHF.

The chain carries TRBV30 and TRBJ2-3; 8 bases are a match to TRBD2. The CDR3 contains 12 residues. Germline lookup yields CDR1 GTSNPN and CDR2 SVGIG (reference sequence). The trim removed 5 bases at V and 6 bases at J, leaving 4 bases unmatched. The CDR3 bases are TGTGCCTGGCTTTCGGGGGGGGATACGCAGTATTTT. It translates to CAWLSGGDTQYF.

V usage is TRBV5-5 and J usage is TRBJ2-7; 10 nucleotides agree with TRBD2. Germline V CDR1 and CDR2: SGHKS, YYEKEE (reference sequence). This CDR3 has 15 amino acids. V trimming: 4 bases; J trimming: 0 bases; junction bases outside the gene matches: 4. This chain's CDR3 is CASSQGLALSYEQYF. The CDR3 coding sequence is TGTGCCAGCAGCCAGGGACTAGCGCTCTCCTACGAGCAGTACTTC.

The CDR3 coding sequence is TGTGCCAGCAGAGACAGGGGACTACCCTACGAGCAGTACTTC. This sequence encodes CASRDRGLPYEQYF. This rearrangement joins TRBV2 to TRBJ2-7; D is perhaps TRBD1 (8 bases). Trimming took off 6 bases at V and 2 bases at J, with 14 bases between the two ends. Germline V lookup: CDR1 SNHLY, CDR2 FYNNEI. This CDR3 has 14 amino acids.

The V and J genes are TRBV7-3 and TRBJ2-1; 10 nucleotides align to TRBD1. The CDR3 consists of 13 residues. The ends lost 5 bases at V and 8 bases at J; junction bases unmatched: 3. Germline assignment: CDR1 SGHTA and CDR2 FQGTGA. This CDR3 is CASSATGGHEQFF. CDR3 nucleotide sequence: TGTGCCAGCAGCGCGACAGGGGGCCATGAGCAGTTCTTC. Combining the CDR3 with reference TRBV7-3 and TRBJ2-1 gives the whole variable domain GAGVSQTPSNKVTEKGKYVELRCDPISGHTALYWYRQSLGQGPEFLIYFQGTGAADDSGLPNDRFFAVRPEGSVSTLKIQRTERGDSAVYLCASSATGGHEQFFGPGTRLTVL.

This sequence joins TRBV5-8 and TRBJ2-4, with D maybe TRBD1 (6 bases). The V gene's germline CDR1 is SGHTS and CDR2 YDEGEE. V was shortened by 6 bases and J by 7 bases, with 17 bases between the two germline ends. This CDR3 has 14 amino acids. The CDR3 DNA follows: TGTGCCAGCACCCATACAGGGAGCCCCAACATTCAGTACTTC. This encodes CASTHTGSPNIQYF.

V and J are TRBV2 and TRBJ2-3, with D perhaps matching TRBD2 (6 bases). The germline CDR1 and CDR2 sequences are SNHLY and FYNNEI. This CDR3 contains 11 residues. V was clipped by 7 bases and J by 11 bases, with 13 bases between them. The CDR3: CASTASERQYF. CDR3 bases: TGTGCCAGCACGGCTAGCGAAAGGCAGTATTTT.